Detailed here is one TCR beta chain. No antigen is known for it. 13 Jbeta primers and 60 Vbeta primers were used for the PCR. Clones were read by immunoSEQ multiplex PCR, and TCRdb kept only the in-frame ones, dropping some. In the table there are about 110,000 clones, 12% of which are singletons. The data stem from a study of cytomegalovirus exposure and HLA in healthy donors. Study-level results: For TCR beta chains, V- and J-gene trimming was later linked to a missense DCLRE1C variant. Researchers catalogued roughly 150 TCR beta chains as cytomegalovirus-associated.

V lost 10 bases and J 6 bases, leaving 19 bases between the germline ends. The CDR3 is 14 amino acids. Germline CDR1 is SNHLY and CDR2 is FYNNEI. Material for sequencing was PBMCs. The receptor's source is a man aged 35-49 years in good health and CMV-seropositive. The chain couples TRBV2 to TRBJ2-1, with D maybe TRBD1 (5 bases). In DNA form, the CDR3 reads TGTGCCAAGAACCCAGGGAATAACAGCAATGAGCAGTTCTTC. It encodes CAKNPGNNSNEQFF.